This T cell receptor (beta chain) was identified in a study of CXCR3-negative and CXCR3-positive naive CD8 T cells. This CDR3 has 20 residues. Germline loops: CDR1 DFQATT, CDR2 SNEGSKA (reference sequence). Study-level results: CXCR3-positive naive cells had TRB CDR3s that were more hydrophobic than CXCR3-negative naive cells had.

Details on this clonotype: What it recognizes is unknown.

Naivety in CD8+ T cells corresponded to a CD45RO-CCR7+CD27+CD95- phenotype. UMI labels and 5' RACE were used to prepare the TRB cDNA libraries. One entry per CDR3 protein, without DNA, is what TCRdb gives after re-calling the 5' RACE reads. The listing contains roughly 120,000 distinct CDR3 sequences. The chain couples TRBV20-1 to TRBJ2-2; as DNA is missing, the TRBD2 call by TCRdb cannot be tested. Material: naive CXCR3+ CD8+ T cells from blood. Documented subset: CD45RO-CCR7+CD27+CD95- naive CD8+ T cells expressing CXCR3 (TNR3+). This sequence was found in a human donor in good health. Some clones in this sample may be carry-over from other donors' samples. Here the CDR3 reads CSARPIGDIRRSPVTGELFF.